The clone carrying this TCR beta chain is identified as medium-sized from frequency. No antigen is known for it. Tens of thousands of genome equivalents of blood DNA were amplified for TRB. These data originate in a study of T cell clusters in autoimmune cytopenias. The CDR3 is 14 amino acids. Germline assignment: CDR1 MNHNS and CDR2 SASEGT. General study results and limits: Active autoimmune hepatitis patients had approximately 3-fold fewer exclusive TRB clusters than healthy donors.

One tube held mixed TRB-A and TRB-B primer pools for touch-down PCR. TCRdb reprocessed the multiplex PCR reads, keeping one entry per CDR3 protein, no DNA. The sample table includes some 5,400 distinct CDR3 sequences. A further study also used this sample, focusing on T cell repertoires in aging, cancer and after chemotherapy. That study reports: In healthy donors, age-related TCR diversity loss mainly reflected lost richness. Across the chemotherapy interval, each cancer cohort showed higher median generation probability, suggesting thymic rebound. Immunological memory after chemotherapy cannot be judged from the repertoire data.

The chain uses TRBV6-1 and TRBJ1-2. This TCR was sampled from a human donor in good health. Sequencing was performed on peripheral blood. CDR3 sequence: CASSEQSTRYGYTF.